Sequencing of this T cell receptor (beta chain) was carried out in a study of T cells in Graves' hyperthyroidism and ophthalmopathy (dated by TCRdb to between 2017 and 2020). For the study in its entirety: Peripheral blood was collected at initial diagnosis, before any treatment. To identify TCR V-J signatures that set the groups apart, the researchers used a discovery cohort of 100 patients, made up of 43 with Graves' ophthalmopathy and about 55 with stable Graves' hyperthyroidism. Prospective prediction of ophthalmopathy was tested in an independent validation cohort of 18 hyperthyroidism patients and 15 to 17 patients who later progressed to ophthalmopathy. The 85 to 100 discovery patients were randomly split 7:3 into training and test sets. Thyroid tissue and blood T-cell repertoires from roughly six Graves' hyperthyroidism patients were also compared in the study. After blood sampling, hyperthyroidism patients were treated with methimazole at a starting dose of 30 mg daily, and ophthalmopathy patients were treated with high-dose intravenous methylprednisolone. According to the paper, TCR Vbeta CDR3 sequencing was carried out on 135 peripheral blood samples, which came from under 50 ophthalmopathy, around 74 hyperthyroidism and approximately 17 progressor patients.

Ophthalmopathy patients had moderately to severely active disease, Clinical Activity Score of at least 3, NOSPECS grade of at least 4, and duration under 3 months. Exclusion was applied to patients with uncontrolled infections, other autoimmune diseases, pregnancy or lactation. Diagnoses relied on clinical symptoms, serum thyroxine and TRAb, thyroid ultrasound and orbital computed tomography. PBMCs were separated from roughly 10 ml of fresh peripheral blood using Ficoll-Paque density gradient centrifugation. Trizol reagent was used to extract total RNA, and RNA quality was then checked on an Agilent 2100 Bioanalyzer. In regard to this clonotype: Its antigen has not been determined. No base quality values were provided; no much bigger clone lies one nucleotide off.

From the cysteine through the phenylalanine, the CDR3 covers 13 amino acids. CDR3 DNA only is kept here, 39 bases in frame from base 1. Sequences SNHLY (CDR1) and FYNNEI (CDR2) are obtained from the germline V gene. V lost 4 bases and J lost 8 bases; the stretch between them is 14 bases long. Broad study findings and their caveats: Sample size was not statistically predetermined, and investigators were not blinded to group allocation. Ophthalmopathy was separated from stable hyperthyroidism by a 13 V-J signature model, with approximately 85% sensitivity and about 81% specificity obtained in cross-validation and 80%/75% obtained in testing. In validation, the model predicted progression to ophthalmopathy with over 60% sensitivity and 72.22% specificity, a median of 6.5 months before onset. Most expanded thyroid clonotypes (frequency above 0.001) were also detected in blood, a finding suggesting that blood repertoires may reflect thyroid immune responses.

Amplification of TCR beta CDR3 regions was carried out from RNA transcripts. A first-round RT-PCR of the TCR CDR3 used the HTBI primer set with the Qiagen OneStep RT-PCR kit. Libraries were constructed in a second round of multiplex PCR, after which size selection and purification were performed. The libraries were sequenced on an Illumina HiSeq2000 using paired-end 100 bp reads. Per the original workflow: Raw data were processed with SOAPnuke, discarding reads with adapters, uncalled bases, mean Phred below 15, or no exact constant-primer or identifier match. High-quality paired reads were merged using COPE v1.2.5, and each unique nucleotide sequence was defined as a clonotype. Clonotypes were aligned to IMGT TRBV, TRBD and TRBJ reference segments using MiTCR v1.1. Only V-J combinations with frequency above 0.0001, covering about 99% of repertoires, were analysed. The TCS score was defined as the ratio of F50 (clonal expansion) to E x V (chaos), calculated using BLOSUM62-based TCRdist between CDR3 peptides within each V-J. Welch's t-statistics and random forest reduced roughly 500 V-J features to 13, which were used in a naive Bayes classifier (R e1071). TCRdb reanalyzed the raw reads on its own, using fastp at Q25 for trimming and MiXCR for clone calling, and kept in-frame beta chains. Merged by CDR3 protein, the rows form single entries marked with the most common genes and DNA. TCRdb's processing, not the study's, gives the V and J calls here. Present in this sample are some 490,000 distinct CDR3 sequences, approximately 23% of which were seen just once. Jointly, the top ten make up about 49% of the sample.

Sequenced input: blood. The origin of this receptor is a woman in her 70s with Graves' ophthalmopathy. The rearranged chain carries TRBV2 and TRBJ1-2; the D gene lacks a confident call. The bases are TGTGCCAGCAGTGGACTAGAGGCGGGAGGCTACACCTTC. It specifies CASSGLEAGGYTF.